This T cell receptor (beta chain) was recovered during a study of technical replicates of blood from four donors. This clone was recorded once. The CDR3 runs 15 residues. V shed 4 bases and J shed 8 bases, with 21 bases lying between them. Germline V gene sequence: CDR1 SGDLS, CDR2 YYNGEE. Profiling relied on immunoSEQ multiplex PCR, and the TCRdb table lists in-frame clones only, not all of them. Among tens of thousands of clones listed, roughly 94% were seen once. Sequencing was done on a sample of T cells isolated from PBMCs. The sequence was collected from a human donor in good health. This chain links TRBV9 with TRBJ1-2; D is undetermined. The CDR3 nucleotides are TGTGCCAGCAGCCCCCGGGGAGGGTACATGGGAGGCTACACCTTC. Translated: CASSPRGGYMGGYTF. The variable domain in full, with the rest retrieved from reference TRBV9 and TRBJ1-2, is DSGVTQTPKHLITATGQRVTLRCSPRSGDLSVYWYQQSLDQGLQFLIQYYNGEERAKGNILERFSAQQFPDLHSELNLSSLELGDSALYFCASSPRGGYMGGYTFGSGTRLTVV.